These 15 T cell receptor beta chains originate from one sample sequenced in a study of glioma-infiltrating T cells after dendritic cell vaccination. Method: immunoSEQ multiplex PCR; TCRdb's copy keeps in-frame clones and lacks some. The sample holds around 100,000 clones, roughly 76% seen once. Sequenced here: blood, sampled before dendritic cell vaccination. The receptors shown here come from a human donor with glioblastoma.

The chain is built from TRBV5-1 and TRBJ2-1, with D unclear. Germline values: CDR1 SGHRS, CDR2 YFSETQ. This CDR3 contains 11 residues. The germline V and J ends were trimmed by 2 bases and 7 bases, with 4 bases remaining between them. This CDR3 reads CASSFKNEQFF. CDR3 coding DNA: TGCGCCAGCAGCTTCAAAAATGAGCAGTTCTTC.

The genes are TRBV14 and TRBJ1-2, with D uncertain. Germline assignment: CDR1 SGHDN and CDR2 FVKESK. The CDR3 spans 15 residues. Trimming stripped 0 bases from V and 1 base from J, with 9 bases between. The CDR3 coding sequence is TGTGCCAGCAGCCAAGACCTACAGAGTAACTATGGCTACACCTTC. It codes for CASSQDLQSNYGYTF. The full variable domain, rest sourced from reference TRBV14 and TRBJ1-2, is EAGVTQFPSHSVIEKGQTVTLRCDPISGHDNLYWYRRVMGKEIKFLLHFVKESKQDESGMPNNRFLAERTGGTYSTLKVQPAELEDSGVYFCASSQDLQSNYGYTFGSGTRLTVV.

The CDR3 nucleotides read TGTGCCAGCAGCTTGGCTAACGGACAGACCTACGAGCAGTACTTC. It encodes CASSLANGQTYEQYF. The V call is TRBV11-3, the J call TRBJ2-7; a possible D gene is TRBD1 (6 bases). The V and J ends lost 3 bases and 2 bases respectively, with 14 bases between them. This CDR3 is 15 amino acids long. Germline values: CDR1 SGHNT, CDR2 YENEEA.

This chain uses TRBV5-8 with TRBJ2-7; D is ambiguous. The CDR3 is 13 amino acids. Germline V gives CDR1 SGHTS, CDR2 YDEGEE. With 2 bases removed from V and 2 bases from J, the gap between germline ends came to 8 bases. As DNA, the CDR3 is TGTGCCAGCAGCTTCAGGCCCCCCTACGAGCAGTACTTC. Amino acid sequence: CASSFRPPYEQYF.

Worth noting for this clone: The germline gene is not matched at one end of the junction; a read error may be the cause. The chain employs TRBV7-7 and TRBJ2-5; 9 bases line up with TRBD2. This CDR3 has 14 amino acids. From germline, CDR1 is SSHAT and CDR2 FNYEAQ (reference sequence). CDR3 loop: CASSLSGGQETQYF. CDR3 sequence (DNA): TGTGCTAGCAGTCTTAGCGGGGGACAAGAGACCCAGTACTTC.

The V and J genes are TRBV30 and TRBJ1-2; 9 positions match TRBD1. The CDR3 extends over 13 amino acids. V dropped 1 base and J dropped 9; count of bases not matched to a gene: 6. Germline V lookup: CDR1 GTSNPN, CDR2 SVGIG (reference sequence). The CDR3 DNA sequence: TGTGCCTGGAGTGCCGACAGGGGGGGAAGCTACACCTTC. This codes for CAWSADRGGSYTF.

The J gene is TRBJ1-3, the V gene TRBV5-5; D gene unclear. Trimming left V 4 bases short and J 0 bases short, with 14 bases between. The CDR3 is 16 residues long. Germline CDR1 reads SGHKS; CDR2 reads YYEKEE (reference sequence). The CDR3 sequence is CASSLRRPISGNTIYF. The CDR3 DNA follows: TGTGCCAGCAGCCTACGCCGCCCGATCTCTGGAAACACCATATATTTT.

Details on this clone: One end of the junction fails to match germline, which may point to a read error. The chain couples TRBV7-7 to TRBJ2-5; D might be TRBD1 (6 bases). CDR3 size: 15 residues. Per germline, CDR1 SSHAT and CDR2 FNYEAQ (reference sequence). CDR3 sequence: CASSLVGGTGETQYF. The DNA of the CDR3 is TGTGCTAGCAGCTTAGTAGGGGGTACTGGAGAGACCCAGTACTTC.

The chain has TRBV7-9 and TRBJ2-6; a weak D match, TRBD1 (6 bases). V was cut by 7 bases and J by 0 bases, with 13 bases left in between. The CDR3 has 16 residues. Germline CDR1 SEHNR, CDR2 FQNEAQ (reference sequence). CDR3 in DNA: TGTGCCAGCATAGGGGACATCCCCTCTGGGGCCAACGTCCTGACTTTC. It yields the protein CASIGDIPSGANVLTF. Filled out from reference TRBV7-9 and TRBJ2-6, the complete variable domain reads DTGVSQNPRHKITKRGQNVTFRCDPISEHNRLYWYRQTLGQGPEFLTYFQNEAQLEKSRLLSDRFSAERPKGSFSTLEIQRTEQGDSAMYLCASIGDIPSGANVLTFGAGSRLTVL.

The chain employs TRBV7-9 and TRBJ1-2; TRBD1 matches 7 bases. CDR1 is SEHNR, CDR2 FQNEAQ, per germline (reference sequence). The CDR3 totals 13 residues. V was clipped by 5 bases and J by 3 bases; unmatched bases: 3. CDR3 residues: CASSRGLDYGYTF. In DNA form, the CDR3 reads TGTGCCAGCAGCAGGGGGCTAGACTATGGCTACACCTTC.

This clone was detected once. The chain's CDR3 is CASGSGGAYEQYF. The CDR3 nucleotides read TGTGCCAGCGGGTCGGGGGGCGCCTACGAGCAGTACTTC. The rearrangement uses TRBV6-5 and TRBJ2-7, with a tentative D call TRBD2 (7 bases). This CDR3 region has 13 residues. The ends were cut back, 8 bases at V and 2 bases at J, with 13 bases in the middle. CDR1 is MNHEY, CDR2 SVGAGI, per germline.

This clone was counted between two and nine times. The chain employs TRBV30 and TRBJ1-5; D gene uncertain. The CDR3 is 14 residues long. The germline gives CDR1 GTSNPN, CDR2 SVGIG (reference sequence). V dropped 7 bases and J dropped 10 bases, with 23 bases sitting between them. The chain's CDR3 is CAYQATKNGLPQHF. In nucleotides, the CDR3 is TGTGCCTACCAGGCGACGAAGAACGGCCTTCCCCAGCATTTT.

This clone was seen a handful of times. This chain joins TRBV6-4 and TRBJ2-1; 9 nucleotides line up with TRBD1. The CDR3 is 14 residues long. The J segment lost 5 bases and the V segment lost 7 bases, leaving 6 bases of the junction unmatched. Germline CDR1 and CDR2: MRHNA and SNTAGT. Here the CDR3 reads CASKLDRGHNEQFF. Written as DNA, the CDR3 is TGTGCCAGCAAGCTGGACAGGGGCCACAATGAGCAGTTCTTC.

V and J are TRBV5-4 and TRBJ2-7, with 11 bases fitting TRBD2. There are 16 residues in the CDR3. J was trimmed by 3 bases and V by 0 bases; bases with no gene match: 5. CDR1 is SGHNT, CDR2 YYREEE, per germline (reference sequence). The chain's CDR3 is CASSLDSGGAVYEQYF. DNA of the CDR3: TGTGCCAGCAGCTTGGATAGCGGGGGGGCCGTCTACGAGCAGTACTTC.

This chain connects TRBV5-4 to TRBJ2-7; no clear D gene. From germline, CDR1 is SGHNT and CDR2 YYREEE (reference sequence). Trimming took off 2 bases at V and 3 bases at J, with 12 bases between the two ends. This CDR3 has 14 amino acids. CDR3 in DNA: TGTGCCAGCAGCTTTTTGGGCCGAAACTACGAGCAGTACTTC. It codes for CASSFLGRNYEQYF.